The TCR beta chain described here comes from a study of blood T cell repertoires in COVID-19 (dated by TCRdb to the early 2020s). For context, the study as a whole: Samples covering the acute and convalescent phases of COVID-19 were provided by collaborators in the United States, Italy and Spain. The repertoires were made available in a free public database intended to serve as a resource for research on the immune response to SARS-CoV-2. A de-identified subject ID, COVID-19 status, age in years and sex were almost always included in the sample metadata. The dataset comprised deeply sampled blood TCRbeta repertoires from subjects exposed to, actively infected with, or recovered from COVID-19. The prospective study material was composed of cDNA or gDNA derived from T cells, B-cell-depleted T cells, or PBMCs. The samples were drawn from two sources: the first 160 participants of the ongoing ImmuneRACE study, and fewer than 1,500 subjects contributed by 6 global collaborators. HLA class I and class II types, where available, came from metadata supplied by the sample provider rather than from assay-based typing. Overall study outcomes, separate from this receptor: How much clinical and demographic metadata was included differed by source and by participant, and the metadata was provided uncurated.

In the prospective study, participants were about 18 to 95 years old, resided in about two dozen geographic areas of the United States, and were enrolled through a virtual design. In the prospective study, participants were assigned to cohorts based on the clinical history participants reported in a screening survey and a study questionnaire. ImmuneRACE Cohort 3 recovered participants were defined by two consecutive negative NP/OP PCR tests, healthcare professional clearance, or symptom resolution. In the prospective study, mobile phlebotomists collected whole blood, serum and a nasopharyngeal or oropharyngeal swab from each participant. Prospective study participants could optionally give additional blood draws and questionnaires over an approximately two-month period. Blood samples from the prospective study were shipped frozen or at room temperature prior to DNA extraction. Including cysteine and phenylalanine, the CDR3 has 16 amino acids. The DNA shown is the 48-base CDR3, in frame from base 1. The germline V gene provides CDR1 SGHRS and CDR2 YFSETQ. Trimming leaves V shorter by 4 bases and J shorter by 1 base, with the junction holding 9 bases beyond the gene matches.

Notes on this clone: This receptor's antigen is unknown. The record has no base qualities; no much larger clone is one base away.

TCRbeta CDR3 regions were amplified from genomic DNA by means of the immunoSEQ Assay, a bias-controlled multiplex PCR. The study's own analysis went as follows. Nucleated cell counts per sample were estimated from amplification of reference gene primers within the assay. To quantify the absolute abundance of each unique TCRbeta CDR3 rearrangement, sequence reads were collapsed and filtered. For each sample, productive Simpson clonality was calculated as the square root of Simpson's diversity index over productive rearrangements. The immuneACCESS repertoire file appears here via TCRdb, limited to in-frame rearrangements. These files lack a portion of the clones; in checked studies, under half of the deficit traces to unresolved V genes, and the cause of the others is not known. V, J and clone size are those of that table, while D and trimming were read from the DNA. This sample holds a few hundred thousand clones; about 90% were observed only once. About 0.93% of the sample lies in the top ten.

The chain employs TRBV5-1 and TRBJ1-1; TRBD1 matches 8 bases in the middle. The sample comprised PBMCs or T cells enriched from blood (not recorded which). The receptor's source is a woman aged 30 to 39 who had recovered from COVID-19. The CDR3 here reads CASSRDGGTGNTEAFF. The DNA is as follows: TGCGCCAGCAGCCGGGACGGGGGGACAGGGAACACTGAAGCTTTCTTT.